This TCR beta chain was identified during a study of blood T cell repertoires in COVID-19. Study summary: Both acute and convalescent COVID-19 samples were obtained from the United States, Italy and Spain. PBMCs, B-cell-depleted T cells, or T cells provided the cDNA or gDNA that made up the material.

The CDR3 sequence is 14 residues long. V lost 0 bases and J 3 bases, leaving 6 bases between the germline ends. Germline V gene data show CDR1 as MNHNY and CDR2 as SVGAGI (reference sequence). In the original analysis: Estimated nucleated cell counts came from reference gene primer amplification. Profiled with immunoSEQ multiplex PCR; TCRdb holds only in-frame clones, not every one. V and J calls and clone size come straight from that table; D and trimming were deduced from the DNA. There are approximately 100,000 clones in the sample; 85% to 90% occur only once, and around 32% lies in the top ten. This clone turned up a few times.

Sample: peripheral blood. The chain uses TRBV6-6 and TRBJ1-5, with D unresolved. The sequence derives from a woman of 80 years or more with acute or convalescent COVID-19. This CDR3 reads CASSYSADNQPQHF. The CDR3 DNA is TGTGCCAGCAGTTACTCGGCGGACAATCAGCCCCAGCATTTT.